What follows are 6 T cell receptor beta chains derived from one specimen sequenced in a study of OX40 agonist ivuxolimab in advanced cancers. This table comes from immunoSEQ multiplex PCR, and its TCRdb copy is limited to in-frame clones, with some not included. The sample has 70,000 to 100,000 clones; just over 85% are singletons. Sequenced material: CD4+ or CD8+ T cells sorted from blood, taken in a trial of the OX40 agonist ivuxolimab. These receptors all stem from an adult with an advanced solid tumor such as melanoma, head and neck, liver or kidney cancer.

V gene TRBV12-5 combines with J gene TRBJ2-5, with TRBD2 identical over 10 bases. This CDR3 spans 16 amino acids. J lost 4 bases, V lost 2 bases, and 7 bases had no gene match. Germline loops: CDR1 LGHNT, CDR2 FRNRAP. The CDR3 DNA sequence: TGTGCTAGTGGTTTGATGACTAGCGGGCTAACAGAGACCCAGTACTTC. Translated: CASGLMTSGLTETQYF.

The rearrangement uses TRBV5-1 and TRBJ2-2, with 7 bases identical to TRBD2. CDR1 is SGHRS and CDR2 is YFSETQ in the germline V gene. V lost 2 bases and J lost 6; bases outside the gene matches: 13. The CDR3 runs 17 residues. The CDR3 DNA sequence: TGCGCCAGCAGCTTTAACTCTGGCGGGAGTGTGGCCGGGGAGCTGTTTTTT. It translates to CASSFNSGGSVAGELFF.

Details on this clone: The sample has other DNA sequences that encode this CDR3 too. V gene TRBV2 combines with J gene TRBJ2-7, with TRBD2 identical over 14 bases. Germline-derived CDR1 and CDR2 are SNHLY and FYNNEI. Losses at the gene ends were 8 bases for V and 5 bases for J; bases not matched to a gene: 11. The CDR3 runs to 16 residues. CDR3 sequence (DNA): TGTGCCAGCGGTTGGACTAGCGGGAGGTTCCCCAACGAGCAGTACTTC. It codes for CASGWTSGRFPNEQYF. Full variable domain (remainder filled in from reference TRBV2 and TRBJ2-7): EPEVTQTPSHQVTQMGQEVILRCVPISNHLYFYWYRQILGQKVEFLVSFYNNEISEKSEIFDDQFSVERPDGSNFTLKIRSTKLEDSAMYFCASGWTSGRFPNEQYFGPGTRLTVT.

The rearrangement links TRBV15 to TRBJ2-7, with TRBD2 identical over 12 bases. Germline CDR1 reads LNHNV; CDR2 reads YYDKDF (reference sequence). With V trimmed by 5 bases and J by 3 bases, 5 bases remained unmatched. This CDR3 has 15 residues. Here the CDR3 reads CATSARLAGDYEQYF. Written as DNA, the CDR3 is TGTGCCACCAGCGCTCGACTAGCGGGGGACTACGAGCAGTACTTC. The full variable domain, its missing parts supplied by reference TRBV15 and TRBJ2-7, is DAMVIQNPRYQVTQFGKPVTLSCSQTLNHNVMYWYQQKSSQAPKLLFHYYDKDFNNEADTPDNFQSRRPNTSFCFLDIRSPGLGDTAMYLCATSARLAGDYEQYFGPGTRLTVT.

CDR3: CASSLSGGQVGELFF. The CDR3 region has the DNA TGTGCCAGCAGCTTATCCGGAGGGCAGGTCGGGGAGCTGTTTTTT. This rearrangement joins TRBV7-9 to TRBJ2-2, with TRBD2 as a possible D gene (6 bases). Germline V gene lookup returns CDR1 SEHNR and CDR2 FQNEAQ (reference sequence). This CDR3 comprises 15 residues. V was shortened by 2 bases and J by 7 bases, with 14 bases between the two germline ends.

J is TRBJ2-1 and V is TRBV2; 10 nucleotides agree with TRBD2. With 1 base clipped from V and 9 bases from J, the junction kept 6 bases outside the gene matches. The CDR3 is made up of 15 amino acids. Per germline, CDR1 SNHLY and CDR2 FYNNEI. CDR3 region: CASSEGLAGVVEQFF. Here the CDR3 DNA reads TGTGCCAGCAGTGAAGGGCTAGCGGGAGTCGTTGAGCAGTTCTTC.